Below are 14 T cell receptor beta chains sequenced from a single sample in a study of blood T cell repertoires in COVID-19. Assay: immunoSEQ multiplex PCR; the TCRdb copy retains only in-frame clones and omits some. The table shows 130,000 or so clones, with 85% to 90% occurring only once. What was sequenced was peripheral blood. These receptors came from a man in his fifties with active COVID-19.

This clone was seen just once. This chain's CDR3 is CATSATPGTEGSTEAFF. CDR3 sequence (DNA): TGTGCCACCAGTGCTACCCCAGGGACTGAAGGGAGCACTGAAGCTTTCTTT. This chain uses TRBV24-1 with TRBJ1-1; a weak D match, TRBD1 (5 bases). V lost 5 bases to trimming and J lost 4 bases, with 22 bases between them. In germline, CDR1 is KGHDR, CDR2 SFDVKD. The CDR3 has 17 residues.

CDR3 coding DNA: TGTGCCACTGACAGAACAGGGCTCTATGGCTACACCTTC. Its translation: CATDRTGLYGYTF. V and J are TRBV10-3 and TRBJ1-2; possible D gene TRBD1, 6 bases. V lost 10 bases, J lost 4 bases, and 16 bases lay in between. Per the germline V gene, CDR1 is ENHRY and CDR2 is SYGVKD. The CDR3 has 13 amino acids.

This sequence joins TRBV19 and TRBJ1-2, with 10 bases that match TRBD1. After removal of 3 bases from V and 4 bases from J, the junction contained 5 bases not matched to a gene. Per the germline V gene, CDR1 is LNHDA and CDR2 is SQIVND (reference sequence). This CDR3 comprises 15 residues. CDR3 sequence (DNA): TGTGCCAGTAGTATTGGTGGGACAGGGGTCTATGGCTACACCTTC. As protein: CASSIGGTGVYGYTF. Together with reference TRBV19 and TRBJ1-2, the CDR3 gives the full variable domain: DGGITQSPKYLFRKEGQNVTLSCEQNLNHDAMYWYRQDPGQGLRLIYYSQIVNDFQKGDIAEGYSVSREKKESFPLTVTSAQKNPTAFYLCASSIGGTGVYGYTFGSGTRLTVV.

The V and J genes are TRBV29-1 and TRBJ2-3; weak D call: TRBD2 (5 bases). The CDR3 runs to 13 residues. V was trimmed by 7 bases and J by 0 bases, leaving 11 bases between them. The V gene's germline CDR1 is SQVTM and CDR2 ANQGSEA. The DNA for the CDR3 is TGCAGCGGACTACCGAAAAGCACAGATACGCAGTATTTT. Encoded protein: CSGLPKSTDTQYF.

This chain links TRBV15 with TRBJ2-1; 9 bases line up with TRBD2. CDR1 is LNHNV, CDR2 YYDKDF, per germline (reference sequence). CDR3 size: 16 residues. J gave up 10 bases and V 2 bases, and 12 bases lay outside the gene matches. CDR3 sequence reads: CATSRLWASGVSEQFF. The CDR3 DNA sequence: TGTGCCACCAGCAGACTATGGGCTAGCGGGGTATCGGAGCAGTTCTTC.

A few counts support this clone. The chain is built from TRBV7-2 and TRBJ1-1; D remains ambiguous. The CDR3 is 13 residues long. The germline V gene has CDR1 SGHTA and CDR2 FQGNSA. V lost 2 bases, J lost 1 base, and 5 bases lay in between. The CDR3 DNA sequence: TGTGCCAGCAGCTTAACATGGAACACTGAAGCTTTCTTT. Translating gives CASSLTWNTEAFF.

This chain connects TRBV5-1 to TRBJ1-1; D perhaps matches TRBD1 (5 bases). The germline gives CDR1 SGHRS, CDR2 YFSETQ. The CDR3 has 13 residues. Trimming left V 4 bases short and J 5 bases short, with 12 bases between. Written as DNA, the CDR3 is TGCGCCAGCAGCGTGACAGAATTTACTGAAGCTTTCTTT. It codes for CASSVTEFTEAFF. Combining the CDR3 with reference TRBV5-1 and TRBJ1-1 gives the whole variable domain KAGVTQTPRYLIKTRGQQVTLSCSPISGHRSVSWYQQTPGQGLQFLFEYFSETQRNKGNFPGRFSGRQFSNSRSEMNVSTLELGDSALYLCASSVTEFTEAFFGQGTRLTVV.

This chain connects TRBV5-1 to TRBJ1-1, with D tentatively TRBD1 (6 bases). This CDR3 comprises 20 residues. With 0 bases removed from V and 0 bases from J, the gap between germline ends came to 24 bases. CDR1 is SGHRS and CDR2 is YFSETQ in the germline V gene. CDR3 nucleotides: TGCGCCAGCAGCTTGGCGGTAGGGGGACCCCAGAACCCCTTGAACACTGAAGCTTTCTTT. Residues: CASSLAVGGPQNPLNTEAFF.

The gene calls are TRBV7-9 and TRBJ2-7; weak D call: TRBD2 (5 bases). CDR3 size: 15 residues. The V end was cut by 3 bases, the J end by 3 bases, with 15 bases between. Germline V lookup: CDR1 SEHNR, CDR2 FQNEAQ (reference sequence). DNA of the CDR3: TGTGCCAGCAGCTTGACGGACTCCTCCCGCTACGAGCAGTACTTC. Translating it yields CASSLTDSSRYEQYF.

The V gene is TRBV7-2, the J gene TRBJ2-7; 10 positions match TRBD1. This CDR3 comprises 15 residues. J was trimmed by 0 bases and V by 3 bases; bases with no gene match: 2. CDR1 SGHTA and CDR2 FQGNSA come from the germline V gene. The CDR3 DNA is TGTGCCAGCAGCTTCGGGACAGGGGCCTCCTACGAGCAGTACTTC. Translating it yields CASSFGTGASYEQYF.

The chain has TRBV18 and TRBJ1-1; D uncertain. Germline values: CDR1 KGHSH, CDR2 LQKENI. V lost 3 bases, J lost 5 bases, and 16 bases lay in between. This CDR3 is built from 15 residues. DNA for the CDR3: TGTGCCAGCTCACCGCCCTCCCGGGGAGGGACTGAAGCTTTCTTT. The encoded protein is CASSPPSRGGTEAFF. The full variable domain, with the rest looked up from reference TRBV18 and TRBJ1-1, is NAGVMQNPRHLVRRRGQEARLRCSPMKGHSHVYWYRQLPEEGLKFMVYLQKENIIDESGMPKERFSAEFPKEGPSILRIQQVVRGDSAAYFCASSPPSRGGTEAFFGQGTRLTVV.

This clone was detected a few times. The chain joins TRBV3-1 (or the pseudogene TRBV3-2) to TRBJ1-6; 8 bases are shared with TRBD1. The CDR3 is 14 amino acids. CDR1 is LGHDT, CDR2 YNNKEL, per germline (reference sequence). V was pared by 2 bases and J by 7 bases, with 1 base of the junction left unmatched. The CDR3 DNA reads TGTGCCAGCAGCCAACGACAGGGGAATTCACCCCTCCACTTT. Amino acids: CASSQRQGNSPLHF.

The chain uses TRBV9 and TRBJ2-2, with TRBD1 as a possible D gene (6 bases). With 4 bases removed from V and 6 bases from J, the gap between germline ends came to 7 bases. In germline, CDR1 is SGDLS, CDR2 YYNGEE. This CDR3 contains 12 residues. The CDR3 protein is CASSTGSGELFF. As DNA, the CDR3 is TGTGCCAGCAGCACAGGGTCCGGGGAGCTGTTTTTT.

The J gene is TRBJ2-5, the V gene TRBV5-1; D is unclear. CDR1 is SGHRS and CDR2 is YFSETQ in the germline V gene. V gave up 6 bases and J gave up 5 bases, with 11 bases separating them. The CDR3 consists of 12 residues. The CDR3 DNA reads as TGCGCCAGCATGTCTAATAAGGAGACCCAGTACTTC. As protein: CASMSNKETQYF.